One T cell receptor beta chain is described in this entry. No cognate antigen has been identified for it. Nothing much larger sits one base from this clone, and base qualities are not available. This entry belongs to a study of T cell responses to AZD1222 COVID-19 vaccine (dated by TCRdb to about 2021). The study in broad terms: AZD1222 recipients whose second dose came at about 4 weeks and those whose second dose came at about 12 weeks were combined into one group, since spike-specific TCR depth and breadth did not differ between the two schedules. A total of 230 to 250 trial participants underwent TCR sequencing, of whom some 210 received two doses of AZD1222 and roughly 25 received two doses of the MenACWY control vaccine. Trial participants were enrolled by age into subgroups of 18-55, 56-69 and 70-plus years, and roughly 150, 30 and 60 TCR-sequenced participants, respectively, were included in these subgroups.

The CDR3 regions of human TCRbeta chains were analyzed by immunosequencing. The original methods were these. Repertoire TCRs were checked for matches against a reference library of SARS-CoV-2-specific TCRs that had been generated using the MIRA antigen-specificity platform. Breadth was defined as the fraction of unique TCRs that were SARS-CoV-2-associated. Depth was defined as the fraction of total T cells that were SARS-CoV-2-associated. Using the MIRA data, each spike-specific TCR was assigned both to the spike region to which the TCR was reactive and to a CD4 or CD8 class. Log10-transformed breadth and depth values were compared by one-way ANOVA with Sidak's multiple comparisons tests. The table comes from immuneACCESS by way of TCRdb, which keeps in-frame sequences with V and J called. Part of the clones is missing from these tables; in studies checked, under half for an unresolved V gene and the rest for unknown reasons. D and trimming were read from the DNA, whereas the V and J calls and clone size are those reported in that table. For this sample there are over 85,000 clones; about 88% appear just once. 1.6% of the sample is held by the ten biggest clonotypes.

Overall study results and their limits: Epitopes outside the regions mutated in the B.1.351 and B.1.1.7 variants were reportedly recognized by nearly half of the unique spike-specific TCRs. Conclusions about previously exposed vaccinees are limited because only 5 or 6 AZD1222 recipients were SARS-CoV-2 seropositive at baseline. Participants were mostly white British and included more females than males, and it was suggested by the authors that clonal diversity may have been underestimated. The whole spike protein was spanned by vaccine-associated CD4 TCRs, and dominant responses were seen in regions 160-218 and 743-854. Spike-specific TCR breadth and depth rose significantly after two AZD1222 doses compared with day 0 and with MenACWY recipients. The 56-69-year group was small, and its depth increase did not reach significance, likely because of low power. No day 14 peak-response samples were available, so repertoires were characterized only after the peak T cell response.

CDR3 length: 13 amino acids, cysteine to phenylalanine. Only the CDR3 region is kept as DNA, spanning 39 bases read in frame from base 1. Trimming leaves V shorter by 5 bases and J shorter by 3 bases, with the junction holding 1 base beyond the gene matches. The germline V gene sets CDR1 to SNHLY and CDR2 to FYNNEI. The label giving this sample's time point can be read as: baseline before first vaccination. Vaccinee samples came from UK trials COV001 and COV002, including a single-blind randomized controlled phase 2/3 trial of AZD1222 (ChAdOx1 nCoV-19) in healthy adults. For TCRbeta chain sequencing, PBMC samples were collected from trial participants at day 0 and at day 28 after the second dose.

The sequences come from peripheral blood, collected on day 0 of AZD1222 vaccination. The sequence derives from an adult in good health. The chain is encoded by TRBV2 joined to TRBJ2-5, with 9 central nucleotides matching TRBD1. The CDR3 region: CASSRDREETQYF. The nucleotides are TGTGCCAGCAGTCGGGACAGGGAAGAGACCCAGTACTTC. The entire variable domain, with the stretches around the CDR3 drawn from the reference TRBV2 and TRBJ2-5 proteins, is EPEVTQTPSHQVTQMGQEVILRCVPISNHLYFYWYRQILGQKVEFLVSFYNNEISEKSEIFDDQFSVERPDGSNFTLKIRSTKLEDSAMYFCASSRDREETQYFGPGTRLLVL.